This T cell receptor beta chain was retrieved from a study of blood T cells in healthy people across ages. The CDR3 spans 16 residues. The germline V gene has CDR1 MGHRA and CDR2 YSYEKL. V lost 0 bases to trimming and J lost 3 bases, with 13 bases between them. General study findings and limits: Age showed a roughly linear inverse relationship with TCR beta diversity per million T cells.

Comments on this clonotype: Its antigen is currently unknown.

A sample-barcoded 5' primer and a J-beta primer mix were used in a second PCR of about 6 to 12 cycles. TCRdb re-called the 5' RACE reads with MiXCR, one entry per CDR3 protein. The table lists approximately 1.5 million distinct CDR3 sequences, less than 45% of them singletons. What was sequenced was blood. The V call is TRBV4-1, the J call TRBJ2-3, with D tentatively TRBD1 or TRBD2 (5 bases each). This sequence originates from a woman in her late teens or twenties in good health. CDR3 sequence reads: CASSQEGVRRTDTQYF. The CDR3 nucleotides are TGCGCCAGCAGCCAAGAGGGGGTTAGGAGGACAGATACGCAGTATTTT.